These T cell receptor beta chains were read from a single sample in a study of blood T cell repertoires in COVID-19. The assay was immunoSEQ multiplex PCR, and TCRdb's table has in-frame clones only and misses some. The sample contains tens of thousands of clones, around 86% of which appear only once. The sample was peripheral blood. These receptors were taken from a woman aged 60-75 years with acute or convalescent COVID-19. CDR3s leave out the opening cysteine and the closing phenylalanine or tryptophan.

TRBV27	11	ATWSRSFNEQF
TRBV4-2	12	ASSQDLTSNEQF
TRBV6-5	12	ASSVVTGGSGYT
TRBV29-1	11	SGDRGPGETQY
TRBV13	12	ASSKSQVDEKLF
TRBV12-3/TRBV12-4	11	ASSKQSNYGYT
TRBV5-4	13	ASSWTGRGTGELF
TRBV6-1	11	ASSDLAYYGYT
TRBV5-6	13	ASSGERGRNSPLH
TRBV28	10	ASSAGPRPQH
TRBV7-9	13	ASSLAAGGADTQY
TRBV5-1	13	ASSFGTGDGTEAF
TRBV9	11	ASSVGTVHEQY
TRBV3-1/TRBV3-2	10	ASSQQGAEQY
TRBV7-8	16	ASSLVGGGREYNSPLH
TRBV5-6	10	ASSAEGDEQY
TRBV5-5	10	ASSRSGGELF
TRBV2	12	ATKGLAVYNEQF
TRBV6-2/TRBV6-3	15	ASSFSTSGVRTGELF
TRBV12-3/TRBV12-4	10	ASSRRGSPLH
TRBV18	11	ASSPLENHGYT
TRBV6-1	14	ASSEFATRIYNEQF
TRBV15	12	ATSRNRDSLGGF
TRBV19	17	ASSIFGDKWTNVRYGYT
TRBV3-1/TRBV3-2	15	ASSQDSLSGGTYEQY
TRBV7-2	14	ASSLVPRGGQETQY
TRBV5-6	12	ASSPDRGAYGYT
TRBV10-3	14	AIANVGKGPGSEQY
TRBV4-2	15	ASSQDPSMSAKNIQY
TRBV18	14	ASSPTGSWNTGELF
TRBV21-1	14	ASSKGTGYHNSPLH
TRBV19	10	ASRGTSYGYT
TRBV9	13	ASSVDPGNPYGYT
TRBV7-9	13	ASSRWDSRNTEAF
TRBV3-1/TRBV3-2	13	ASSQGGQYNQPQH
TRBV28	13	ASSPKGQARKALH
TRBV5-4	12	ASSLGQSNYGYT